The clone carrying this TCR beta chain appeared many times. The antigen is not known. CDR1 SGHRS and CDR2 YFSETQ come from the germline V gene. This CDR3 is 15 amino acids long. The V segment lost 2 bases and the J segment 8 bases; nucleotides outside the gene matches: 12. These data belong to a study of early T cells in non-severe SARS-CoV-2 infection. About the research overall: The study sequenced bulk RNA from unsorted whole blood, with chains unpaired. Points from the study as a whole: VDJdb matches were skewed toward anti-spike CD8 T cell responses.

Attachment of unique molecular identifiers to individual cDNA molecules was performed. TCRdb re-called the 5' RACE reads through MiXCR, storing one row per CDR3 protein. The sample holds some 63,000 distinct CDR3 sequences, 10% to 15% seen once. The sequence derives from an adult who was a healthcare worker with PCR-confirmed SARS-CoV-2 infection or an uninfected control (not recorded which). The specimen was whole blood. V usage is TRBV5-1 and J usage is TRBJ1-2; 7 nucleotides match TRBD1. The CDR3 protein is CASSFTGAPEEGYTF. For the CDR3, the DNA is TGCGCCAGCAGCTTCACAGGGGCCCCGGAGGAGGGCTACACCTTC.